Relative to its sample, the clone carrying this T cell receptor beta chain is medium-sized (0.01 to 0.1%). Its specificity is not known. The data belong to a study of T cells in localized non-small cell lung cancer. General study findings and limits: Higher T cell density in the blood was associated with longer overall survival, whereas higher adjacent-lung clonality associated with shorter survival. Median detection of top 100 tumor clones in adjacent lung was under 75 clones. Multi-region tumor sequencing was not done, so intratumor heterogeneity could not be excluded.

The CDR3 consists of 15 residues. Germline V gene data show CDR1 as SGDLS and CDR2 as YYNGEE. The ends were cut back, 6 bases at V and 5 bases at J, with 20 bases in the middle. The data were produced by immunoSEQ multiplex PCR, yet TCRdb's version contains in-frame clones alone and is incomplete. The table has about 2,500 clones, 35% to 40% seen once. Sequencing used lung tumor tissue, obtained before any cancer treatment. The clonotype was recovered from a male donor aged 60 or older with stage I squamous cell lung carcinoma. This chain joins TRBV9 and TRBJ2-5, with TRBD1 as a possible D gene (5 bases). CDR3 region: CASNRAGIPGETQYF. The CDR3 nucleotides are TGTGCCAGCAATAGGGCAGGGATCCCTGGGGAGACCCAGTACTTC.